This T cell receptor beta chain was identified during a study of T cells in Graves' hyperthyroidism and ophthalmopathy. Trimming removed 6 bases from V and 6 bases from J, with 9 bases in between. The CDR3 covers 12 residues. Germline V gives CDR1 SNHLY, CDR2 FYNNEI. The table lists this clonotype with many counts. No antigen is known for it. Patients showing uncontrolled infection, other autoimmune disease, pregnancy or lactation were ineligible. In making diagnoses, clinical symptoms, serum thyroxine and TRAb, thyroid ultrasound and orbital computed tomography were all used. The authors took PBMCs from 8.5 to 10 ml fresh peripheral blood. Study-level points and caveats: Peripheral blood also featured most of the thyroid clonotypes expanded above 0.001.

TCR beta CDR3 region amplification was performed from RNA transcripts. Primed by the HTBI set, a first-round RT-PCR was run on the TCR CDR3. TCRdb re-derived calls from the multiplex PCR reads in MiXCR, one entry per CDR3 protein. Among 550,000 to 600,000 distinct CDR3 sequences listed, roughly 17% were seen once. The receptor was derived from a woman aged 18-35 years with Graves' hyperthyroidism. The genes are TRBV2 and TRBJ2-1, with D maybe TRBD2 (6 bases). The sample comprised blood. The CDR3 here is CASRVGGNEQFF. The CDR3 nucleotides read TGTGCCAGCAGGGTGGGAGGCAATGAGCAGTTCTTC.